The clone carrying this T cell receptor beta chain was seen only once. The CDR3 spans 17 residues. Trimming took 4 bases from V and 6 from J; bases not matched to a gene: 13. Germline V gene sequence: CDR1 SGHAT, CDR2 FQNNGV. Authors' analysis steps: Reference gene primer amplification gave nucleated cell count estimates. The table came from immunoSEQ multiplex PCR; TCRdb's copy has only in-frame clones and leaves some out. V, J and clone size reflect that table, while D and trimming were determined from the DNA. The profile covers nearly 200,000 clones, with about 80% appearing a single time and approximately 6.9% taken by the ten largest. This specimen belongs to a study of blood T cell repertoires in COVID-19. Across the study: Sites across the United States, Italy and Spain contributed samples from acute and convalescent COVID-19. The cDNA or gDNA used as material had been derived from T cells, B-cell-depleted T cells, or PBMCs.

The receptor was isolated from a human donor with acute or convalescent COVID-19. The donor label of this sample is uncertain. V and J are TRBV11-2 and TRBJ2-1; TRBD2 matches at 9 bases. Specimen: peripheral blood. CDR3 loop: CASSSLLLAGGGNEQFF. The CDR3 DNA is TGTGCCAGCAGCTCTCTCCTCCTCGCGGGAGGGGGCAATGAGCAGTTCTTC.